Listed below are T cell receptor beta chains from one sample, sequenced in a study of blood T cell repertoires in COVID-19. Method: immunoSEQ multiplex PCR; TCRdb's copy keeps in-frame clones and lacks some. This repertoire shows 150,000 to 170,000 clones, about 83% found once; its top ten account for around an eighth. Specimen: peripheral blood. These receptors were collected from a woman in her sixties or seventies with COVID-19, enrolled during active disease. CDR3s include the opening cysteine and the closing phenylalanine or tryptophan. Each record gives: CDR3 DNA, CDR3 protein, J gene, V gene, clone size, D gene. D genes are given only for firm matches. Rows may omit the clone size; those that give it use once, few, many or a size class.

CDR3nt: TGTGCCAGCAGCTTAGGGACAGGGAACACTGAAGCTTTCTTT; CDR3aa: CASSLGTGNTEAFF; j_gene: TRBJ1-1; v_gene: TRBV7-8; abundance: .; d_gene: TRBD1
CDR3nt: TGCGCCAGCAGCTTGGCCTCGGGGGGAAGTTCTGAAGCTTTCTTT; CDR3aa: CASSLASGGSSEAFF; j_gene: TRBJ1-1; v_gene: TRBV5-1; abundance: .; d_gene: .
CDR3nt: TGTGCCAGCAGTTTGTTTAGGGGGACGTACTATGGCTACACCTTC; CDR3aa: CASSLFRGTYYGYTF; j_gene: TRBJ1-2; v_gene: TRBV27; abundance: .; d_gene: .
CDR3nt: TGCAGCGCCGGACAGGTTTGGAGCACAGATACGCAGTATTTT; CDR3aa: CSAGQVWSTDTQYF; j_gene: TRBJ2-3; v_gene: TRBV29-1; abundance: .; d_gene: TRBD1
CDR3nt: TGTGCCAGCAGCCGAAAGGTGCTAGCGGGGTACAATGAGCAGTTCTTC; CDR3aa: CASSRKVLAGYNEQFF; j_gene: TRBJ2-1; v_gene: TRBV14; abundance: few; d_gene: TRBD2
CDR3nt: TGCGCCAGCAGCCAAACACGGGATTCTGGAAACACCATATATTTT; CDR3aa: CASSQTRDSGNTIYF; j_gene: TRBJ1-3; v_gene: TRBV4-1; abundance: .; d_gene: .
CDR3nt: TGTGCCAGCAGGGCAGGCTTCTCCTACGAGCAGTACTTC; CDR3aa: CASRAGFSYEQYF; j_gene: TRBJ2-7; v_gene: TRBV12-3/TRBV12-4; abundance: few; d_gene: .
CDR3nt: TGTGCCAGCAGTGAGCGGGTGAGGACGCTAATGAGGGGCTACACCTTC; CDR3aa: CASSERVRTLMRGYTF; j_gene: TRBJ1-2; v_gene: TRBV6-1; abundance: .; d_gene: .
CDR3nt: TGCAGCGTTGCCGACCTTCAAGCGGCGAAAGAGACCCAGTACTTC; CDR3aa: CSVADLQAAKETQYF; j_gene: TRBJ2-5; v_gene: TRBV29-1; abundance: .; d_gene: .
CDR3nt: TGTGCCAGCAGTCTTAGAGGCGGGGGGCGAGGTACTGAAGCTTTCTTT; CDR3aa: CASSLRGGGRGTEAFF; j_gene: TRBJ1-1; v_gene: TRBV7-6; abundance: few; d_gene: .
CDR3nt: TGTGCCAGCAGTTCTGACAGGGAAACCGAGCAGTACTTC; CDR3aa: CASSSDRETEQYF; j_gene: TRBJ2-7; v_gene: TRBV12-3/TRBV12-4; abundance: .; d_gene: TRBD1
CDR3nt: TGCGCCAGCAGCCAAACAAATGAGCAGTTCTTC; CDR3aa: CASSQTNEQFF; j_gene: TRBJ2-1; v_gene: TRBV4-1; abundance: .; d_gene: .
CDR3nt: TGTGCCAGTACACTCTTTGGTCCAGGCAGCAATCAGCCCCAGCATTTT; CDR3aa: CASTLFGPGSNQPQHF; j_gene: TRBJ1-5; v_gene: TRBV19; abundance: .; d_gene: .
CDR3nt: TGTGCCAGCAGCCAAGATCCTATAGGGACGGGGGGTAGAAATGAGCAGTTCTTC; CDR3aa: CASSQDPIGTGGRNEQFF; j_gene: TRBJ2-1; v_gene: TRBV4-2; abundance: .; d_gene: TRBD2
CDR3nt: TGCAGTGCTACTGATTCGAACAGGGGGCTGAACGAGCAGTACTTC; CDR3aa: CSATDSNRGLNEQYF; j_gene: TRBJ2-7; v_gene: TRBV20-1; abundance: .; d_gene: TRBD1
CDR3nt: TGTGCCAGCATTCGGACAGTTACTAATGAGCAGTTCTTC; CDR3aa: CASIRTVTNEQFF; j_gene: TRBJ2-1; v_gene: TRBV2; abundance: .; d_gene: .
CDR3nt: TGTGCCAGCAGTTTCGGGAGAAAAGGCGAAAAACTGTTTTTT; CDR3aa: CASSFGRKGEKLFF; j_gene: TRBJ1-4; v_gene: TRBV6-5; abundance: .; d_gene: .
CDR3nt: TGTGCCGTCTCTAGCGGGAGTGTAGATACGCAGTATTTT; CDR3aa: CAVSSGSVDTQYF; j_gene: TRBJ2-3; v_gene: TRBV10-3; abundance: .; d_gene: TRBD2
CDR3nt: TGTGCCACCAGCAGCAAGACAGGGGGTAACACTGAAGCTTTCTTT; CDR3aa: CATSSKTGGNTEAFF; j_gene: TRBJ1-1; v_gene: TRBV15; abundance: .; d_gene: TRBD1
CDR3nt: TGTGCCACCGGACCGGACACTAACTACAATGAGCAGTTCTTC; CDR3aa: CATGPDTNYNEQFF; j_gene: TRBJ2-1; v_gene: TRBV15; abundance: .; d_gene: .
CDR3nt: TGTGCCAGACTTACAGGTCTTAATCCGCCCCAGCATTTT; CDR3aa: CARLTGLNPPQHF; j_gene: TRBJ1-5; v_gene: TRBV6-4; abundance: .; d_gene: .
CDR3nt: TGTGCCAGTAGTACGCCAAGGACAGGTGGCAATCAGCCCCAGCATTTT; CDR3aa: CASSTPRTGGNQPQHF; j_gene: TRBJ1-5; v_gene: TRBV19; abundance: .; d_gene: TRBD1
CDR3nt: TGTGCCAGCAGCTTAACGGGCCTTGCGGGGGGCCAAGAGACCCAGTACTTC; CDR3aa: CASSLTGLAGGQETQYF; j_gene: TRBJ2-5; v_gene: TRBV7-9; abundance: .; d_gene: TRBD2
CDR3nt: TGTGCCAGCAGCCCGCCCCCTCCGGGACTAGCGATAGGATCCTACGAGCAGTACTTC; CDR3aa: CASSPPPPGLAIGSYEQYF; j_gene: TRBJ2-7; v_gene: TRBV13; abundance: .; d_gene: TRBD2
CDR3nt: TGCGCCAGCAGAGCCCCAGGGTCAGAGACCCAGTACTTC; CDR3aa: CASRAPGSETQYF; j_gene: TRBJ2-5; v_gene: TRBV5-1; abundance: .; d_gene: .
CDR3nt: TGCGCCAGCAGCTTGTACACAGGTGGAGAGAACACTGAAGCTTTCTTT; CDR3aa: CASSLYTGGENTEAFF; j_gene: TRBJ1-1; v_gene: TRBV5-1; abundance: .; d_gene: .
CDR3nt: TGTGCTAGTGGTTTGGTACGGGACAGCCCGTACAATGAGCAGTTCTTC; CDR3aa: CASGLVRDSPYNEQFF; j_gene: TRBJ2-1; v_gene: TRBV12-5; abundance: .; d_gene: TRBD1
CDR3nt: TGTGCCAGCAGCCAAGATACTGGAACAGGGATTTATGGGAACATTCAGTACTTC; CDR3aa: CASSQDTGTGIYGNIQYF; j_gene: TRBJ2-4; v_gene: TRBV4-2; abundance: .; d_gene: .
CDR3nt: TGTGCCAGCAGCGCTAGCGGGGGGGCGTCAGATACGCAGTATTTT; CDR3aa: CASSASGGASDTQYF; j_gene: TRBJ2-3; v_gene: TRBV13; abundance: .; d_gene: TRBD2
CDR3nt: TGTGCCAGCAGCCGGTTGGAGGGGACAGATACGCAGTATTTT; CDR3aa: CASSRLEGTDTQYF; j_gene: TRBJ2-3; v_gene: TRBV5-8; abundance: once; d_gene: .
CDR3nt: TGTGCCAGCAGCCTTAGCGGGAGGGCCAGTGAGCAGTTCTTC; CDR3aa: CASSLSGRASEQFF; j_gene: TRBJ2-1; v_gene: TRBV5-6; abundance: .; d_gene: TRBD2
CDR3nt: TGTGCCAGCAGCCCGAGACAGACCACAGATACGCAGTATTTT; CDR3aa: CASSPRQTTDTQYF; j_gene: TRBJ2-3; v_gene: TRBV7-8; abundance: once; d_gene: .
CDR3nt: TGTGCCAGCAGCGTAGTTTCCCAGGCAACGTGGGGGGCCAACGTCCTGACTTTC; CDR3aa: CASSVVSQATWGANVLTF; j_gene: TRBJ2-6; v_gene: TRBV9; abundance: .; d_gene: .
CDR3nt: TGTGCCAGTAGTCCCTCCGGGATGAACACTGAAGCTTTCTTT; CDR3aa: CASSPSGMNTEAFF; j_gene: TRBJ1-1; v_gene: TRBV19; abundance: .; d_gene: .
CDR3nt: TGTGCCAGCAGCTTAGGGACCTCGAGGGTCGCTTTCTTT; CDR3aa: CASSLGTSRVAFF; j_gene: TRBJ1-1; v_gene: TRBV11-2; abundance: .; d_gene: .
CDR3nt: TGTGCCAGTAGTTCCAACACAGGGGGCGACTCCTATGGCTACACCTTC; CDR3aa: CASSSNTGGDSYGYTF; j_gene: TRBJ1-2; v_gene: TRBV19; abundance: .; d_gene: TRBD1
CDR3nt: TGTGCCAGCAGCCCAAGCGGCAACACCAATGAGCAGTTCTTC; CDR3aa: CASSPSGNTNEQFF; j_gene: TRBJ2-1; v_gene: TRBV5-4; abundance: .; d_gene: .
CDR3nt: TGTGCCAGCAGCCTAAGGGACAGTGGCAATCAGCCCCAGCATTTT; CDR3aa: CASSLRDSGNQPQHF; j_gene: TRBJ1-5; v_gene: TRBV6-5; abundance: .; d_gene: TRBD1
CDR3nt: TGTGCCAGCAGCGGGACCAGGGGGCTCGAGACAGATACGCAGTATTTT; CDR3aa: CASSGTRGLETDTQYF; j_gene: TRBJ2-3; v_gene: TRBV5-4; abundance: .; d_gene: TRBD1
CDR3nt: TGTGCCAGCAGTTTAGCCCTTGGGACAGGGGGCAATCAGCCCCAGCATTTT; CDR3aa: CASSLALGTGGNQPQHF; j_gene: TRBJ1-5; v_gene: TRBV7-9; abundance: .; d_gene: TRBD1
CDR3nt: TGTGCCAGCAGGCTAGCGGGGGGGCGATATGAGCAGTTCTTC; CDR3aa: CASRLAGGRYEQFF; j_gene: TRBJ2-1; v_gene: TRBV6-5; abundance: .; d_gene: TRBD2
CDR3nt: TGTGCCAGCAGCGAGCGAGGAAAGAACACTGAAGCTTTCTTT; CDR3aa: CASSERGKNTEAFF; j_gene: TRBJ1-1; v_gene: TRBV9; abundance: .; d_gene: .
CDR3nt: TGTGCCACCAGTGACGTTGGACTAGTCGGTGAGACCCAGTACTTC; CDR3aa: CATSDVGLVGETQYF; j_gene: TRBJ2-5; v_gene: TRBV24-1; abundance: .; d_gene: TRBD2
CDR3nt: TGCGCCAGCAGCTTGGGGGTCTCCGGGACAGGAGAAGCTTTCTTT; CDR3aa: CASSLGVSGTGEAFF; j_gene: TRBJ1-1; v_gene: TRBV5-1; abundance: .; d_gene: TRBD1
CDR3nt: TGTGCCAGCAGCCAAGACTATAACACTGAAGCTTTCTTT; CDR3aa: CASSQDYNTEAFF; j_gene: TRBJ1-1; v_gene: TRBV14; abundance: .; d_gene: .
CDR3nt: TGTGCCAGCAGGCCCCTAGCGGGAGGGCGAGATACGCAGTATTTT; CDR3aa: CASRPLAGGRDTQYF; j_gene: TRBJ2-3; v_gene: TRBV6-5; abundance: .; d_gene: TRBD2
CDR3nt: TGTGCCAGTAGCCTCCAAGGAGAAGGAGGCTACACCTTC; CDR3aa: CASSLQGEGGYTF; j_gene: TRBJ1-2; v_gene: TRBV19; abundance: .; d_gene: .
CDR3nt: TGTGCCACCAGCAGAGATCAGGGGGGAGAGTTCTTC; CDR3aa: CATSRDQGGEFF; j_gene: TRBJ2-1; v_gene: TRBV15; abundance: .; d_gene: .
CDR3nt: TGTGCCAGCATTACAGGGTACAATCAGCCCCAGCATTTT; CDR3aa: CASITGYNQPQHF; j_gene: TRBJ1-5; v_gene: TRBV28; abundance: few; d_gene: .
CDR3nt: TGTGCCAGTAGGGACAGGGGTGCTTCACCCCTCCACTTT; CDR3aa: CASRDRGASPLHF; j_gene: TRBJ1-6; v_gene: TRBV19; abundance: .; d_gene: TRBD1
CDR3nt: TGTGCCAGTAGTATACAAACTAGCGGCCGGGGGTCCGAGCAGTACTTC; CDR3aa: CASSIQTSGRGSEQYF; j_gene: TRBJ2-7; v_gene: TRBV19; abundance: .; d_gene: TRBD2
CDR3nt: TGTGCCAGCAGCTCCGCTAGCGGGGTTCCAAGCACAGATACGCAGTATTTT; CDR3aa: CASSSASGVPSTDTQYF; j_gene: TRBJ2-3; v_gene: TRBV14; abundance: .; d_gene: TRBD2
CDR3nt: TGTGCCAGCAGCCGTGACGTTGGGGGAGGGACTTCGCCCGAGCAGTACTTC; CDR3aa: CASSRDVGGGTSPEQYF; j_gene: TRBJ2-7; v_gene: TRBV3-1/TRBV3-2; abundance: once; d_gene: TRBD2